This TCR beta chain was documented in a study of shared clonotypes between healthy human individuals. Findings and caveats of the study: Naive subsets generally had larger estimated richness than memory subsets.

Turning to this clone: The antigen is unknown. Other DNA sequences from this sample encode an identical CDR3 as well.

CD8 cells regarded as naive lacked CD45RO, were positively chosen for CCR7, and omitted terminally differentiated effector memory CD45RA+ cells. The healthy adult donors were HIV-negative and reported no recent acute infections or vaccinations. The length of the CDR3 is 12 residues. V was shortened by 0 bases and J by 6 bases, with 3 bases between the two germline ends. CDR1 PRHDT and CDR2 FYEKMQ come from the germline V gene (reference sequence). Running of the assay took place at deep level. Sequenced by immunoSEQ multiplex PCR; TCRdb stores in-frame clones only, minus some. The profile shows around 2,000,000 clones, just under 95% of them singletons.

The material sequenced was naive CD8+ T cells sorted from blood. This TCR was sampled from a man aged 18-30 years in good health. The chain joins TRBV13 to TRBJ2-1, with D hard to call. Written as DNA, the CDR3 is TGTGCCAGCAGCTTAGGCCTCAATGAGCAGTTCTTC. This codes for CASSLGLNEQFF.